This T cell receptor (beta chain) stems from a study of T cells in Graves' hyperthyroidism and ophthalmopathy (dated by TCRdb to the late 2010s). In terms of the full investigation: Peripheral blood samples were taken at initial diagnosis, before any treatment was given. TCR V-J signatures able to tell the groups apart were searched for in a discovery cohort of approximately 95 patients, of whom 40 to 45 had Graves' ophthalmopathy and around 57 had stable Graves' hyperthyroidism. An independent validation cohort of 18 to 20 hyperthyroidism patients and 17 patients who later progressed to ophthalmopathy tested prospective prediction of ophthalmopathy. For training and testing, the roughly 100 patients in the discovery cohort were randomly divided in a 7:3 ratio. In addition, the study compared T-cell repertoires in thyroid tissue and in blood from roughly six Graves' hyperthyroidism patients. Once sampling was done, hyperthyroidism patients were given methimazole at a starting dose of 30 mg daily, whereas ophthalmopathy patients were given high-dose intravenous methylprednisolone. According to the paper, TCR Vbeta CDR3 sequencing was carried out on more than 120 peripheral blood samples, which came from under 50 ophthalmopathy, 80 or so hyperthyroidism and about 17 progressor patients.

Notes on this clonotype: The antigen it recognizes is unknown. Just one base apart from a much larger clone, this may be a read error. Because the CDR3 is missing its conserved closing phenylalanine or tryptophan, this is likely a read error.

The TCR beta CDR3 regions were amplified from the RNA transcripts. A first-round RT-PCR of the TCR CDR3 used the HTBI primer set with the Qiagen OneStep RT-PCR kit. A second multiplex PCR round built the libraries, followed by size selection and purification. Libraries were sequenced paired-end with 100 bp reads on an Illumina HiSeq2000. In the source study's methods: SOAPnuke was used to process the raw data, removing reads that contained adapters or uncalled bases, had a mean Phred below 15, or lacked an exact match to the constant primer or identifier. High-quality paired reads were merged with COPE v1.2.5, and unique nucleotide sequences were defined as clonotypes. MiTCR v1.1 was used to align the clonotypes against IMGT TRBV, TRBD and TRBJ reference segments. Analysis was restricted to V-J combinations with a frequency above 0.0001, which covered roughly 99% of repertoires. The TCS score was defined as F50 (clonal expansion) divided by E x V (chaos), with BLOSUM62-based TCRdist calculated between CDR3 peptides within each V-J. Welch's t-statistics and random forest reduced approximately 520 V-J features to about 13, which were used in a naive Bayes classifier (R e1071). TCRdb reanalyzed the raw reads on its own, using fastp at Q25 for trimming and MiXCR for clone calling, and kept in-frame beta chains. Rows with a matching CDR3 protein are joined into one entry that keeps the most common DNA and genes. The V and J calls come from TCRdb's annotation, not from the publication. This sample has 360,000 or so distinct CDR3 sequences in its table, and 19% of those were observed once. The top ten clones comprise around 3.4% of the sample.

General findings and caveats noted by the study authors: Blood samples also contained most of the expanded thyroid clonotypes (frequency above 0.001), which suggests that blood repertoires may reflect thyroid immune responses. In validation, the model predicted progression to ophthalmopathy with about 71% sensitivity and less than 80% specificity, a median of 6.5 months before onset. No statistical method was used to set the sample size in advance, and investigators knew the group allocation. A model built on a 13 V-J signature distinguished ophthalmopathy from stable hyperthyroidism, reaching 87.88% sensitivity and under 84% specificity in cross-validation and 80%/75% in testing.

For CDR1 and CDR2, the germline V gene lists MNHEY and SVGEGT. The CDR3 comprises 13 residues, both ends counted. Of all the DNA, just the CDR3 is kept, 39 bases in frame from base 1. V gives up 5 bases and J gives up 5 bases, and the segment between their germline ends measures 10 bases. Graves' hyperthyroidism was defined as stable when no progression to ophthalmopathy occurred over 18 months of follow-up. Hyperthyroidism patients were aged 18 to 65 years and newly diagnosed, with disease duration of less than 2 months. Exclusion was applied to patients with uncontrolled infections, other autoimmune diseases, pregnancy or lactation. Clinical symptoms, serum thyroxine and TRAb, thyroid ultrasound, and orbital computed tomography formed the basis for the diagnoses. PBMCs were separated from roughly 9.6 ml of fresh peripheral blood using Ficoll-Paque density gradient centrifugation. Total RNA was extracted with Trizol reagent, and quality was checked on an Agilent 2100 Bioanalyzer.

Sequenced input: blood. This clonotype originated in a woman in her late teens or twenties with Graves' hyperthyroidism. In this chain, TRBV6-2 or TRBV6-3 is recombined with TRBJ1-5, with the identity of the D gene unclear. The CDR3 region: CASSLPPHQPQHL. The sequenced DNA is TGTGCCAGCAGTCTCCCACCCCATCAGCCCCAGCATTTG.